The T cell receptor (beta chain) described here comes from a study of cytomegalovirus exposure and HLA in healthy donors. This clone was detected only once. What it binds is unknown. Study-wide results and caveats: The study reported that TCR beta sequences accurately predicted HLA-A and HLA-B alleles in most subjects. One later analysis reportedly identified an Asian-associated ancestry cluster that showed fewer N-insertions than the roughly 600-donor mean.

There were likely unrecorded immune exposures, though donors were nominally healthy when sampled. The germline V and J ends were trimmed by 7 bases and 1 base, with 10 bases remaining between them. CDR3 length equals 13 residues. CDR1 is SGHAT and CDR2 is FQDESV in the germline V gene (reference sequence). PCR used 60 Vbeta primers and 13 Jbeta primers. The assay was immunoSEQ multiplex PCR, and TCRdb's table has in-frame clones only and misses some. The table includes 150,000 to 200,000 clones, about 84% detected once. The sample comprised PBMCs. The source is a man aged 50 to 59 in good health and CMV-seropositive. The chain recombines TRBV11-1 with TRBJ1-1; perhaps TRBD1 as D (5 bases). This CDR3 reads CASNLGGNTEAFF. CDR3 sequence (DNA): TGTGCCAGCAACCTCGGGGGGAACACTGAAGCTTTCTTT.